The 29 T cell receptor beta chains below all came from one sample that was sequenced in a study of T-cell memory formation after mild COVID-19. TCRdb recomputed calls from the 5' RACE reads with MiXCR, one row per CDR3 protein. The sample carries roughly 150,000 distinct CDR3 sequences, roughly 15% recorded once. The material sequenced was PBMCs or a T cell subset sorted from them (not recorded which). The receptors derive from an adult woman who had mild COVID-19 (a few samples of this study predate the infection). Cell type and time point are not known.

This clonotype has just a few counts. The chain combines TRBV11-2 with TRBJ1-4, with TRBD1 as a possible D gene (5 bases). CDR3 size: 15 residues. Trimming pared 1 base from V and 7 bases from J, leaving 13 bases between. Looked up from germline, CDR1 is SGHAT and CDR2 is FQNNGV. CDR3 DNA sequence: TGTGCCAGCAGCTTAGGGGGCCTTGGGAGTGAAAAACTGTTTTTT. It codes for CASSLGGLGSEKLFF.

This clonotype has a handful of counts. The chain employs TRBV15 and TRBJ2-7; TRBD1 matches at 8 bases. The CDR3 loop spans 15 amino acids. Germline CDR1 and CDR2: LNHNV and YYDKDF (reference sequence). V shed 2 bases and J 4 bases; nucleotides not matched to a gene: 7. CDR3 nucleotide sequence: TGTGCCACCAGCAGATCTCAGGGGGCGATATACGAGCAGTACTTC. It specifies CATSRSQGAIYEQYF. Together with reference TRBV15 and TRBJ2-7, the CDR3 gives the full variable domain: DAMVIQNPRYQVTQFGKPVTLSCSQTLNHNVMYWYQQKSSQAPKLLFHYYDKDFNNEADTPDNFQSRRPNTSFCFLDIRSPGLGDTAMYLCATSRSQGAIYEQYFGPGTRLTVT.

The genes are TRBV7-8 and TRBJ2-1, with D tentatively TRBD2 (6 bases). The CDR3 has 14 residues. Trimming pared 5 bases from V and 4 bases from J, leaving 12 bases between. Germline CDR1 and CDR2: SGHVS and FQNEAQ. Here the CDR3 reads CASSRGTVYNEQFF. The CDR3 region has the DNA TGTGCCAGCAGCCGCGGGACGGTGTACAATGAGCAGTTCTTC. The whole variable domain, remainder taken from reference TRBV7-8 and TRBJ2-1, is GAGVSQSPRYKVAKRGQDVALRCDPISGHVSLFWYQQALGQGPEFLTYFQNEAQLDKSGLPSDRFFAERPEGSVSTLKIQRTQQEDSAVYLCASSRGTVYNEQFFGPGTRLTVL.

This clonotype was seen a few times. The chain recombines TRBV20-1 with TRBJ1-3, with D unclear. The CDR3 is 14 residues long. The V end was cut by 6 bases, the J end by 4 bases, with 16 bases between. CDR1 is DFQATT and CDR2 is SNEGSKA in the germline V gene (reference sequence). The CDR3 nucleotides are TGCAGTGCCGATGAGGCCTCCCAAGGAAACACCATATATTTT. It specifies CSADEASQGNTIYF.

The chain recombines TRBV19 with TRBJ2-7, with TRBD2 identical over 7 bases. Losses at the gene ends were 4 bases for V and 1 base for J; bases not matched to a gene: 4. The CDR3 consists of 14 residues. Germline CDR1 reads LNHDA; CDR2 reads SQIVND (reference sequence). CDR3 residues: CASSSQRGSYEQYF. In nucleotides, the CDR3 is TGTGCCAGTAGTAGCCAGCGGGGTTCCTACGAGCAGTACTTC.

This chain uses TRBV29-1 with TRBJ1-2, with 8 nucleotides matching TRBD1. Trimming took 0 bases from V and 4 from J; bases not matched to a gene: 7. Germline V gene lookup returns CDR1 SQVTM and CDR2 ANQGSEA. This CDR3 contains 15 residues. CDR3 sequence: CSVEDRTGLGYGYTF. In DNA form, the CDR3 reads TGCAGCGTTGAAGATCGGACAGGGCTAGGCTATGGCTACACCTTC.

This chain's CDR3 is CSASEPGLALYNEQFF. CDR3 DNA sequence: TGCAGTGCTAGCGAGCCGGGACTAGCGTTGTACAATGAGCAGTTCTTC. The chain is built from TRBV20-1 and TRBJ2-1; TRBD2 agrees at 10 bases. Germline loops: CDR1 DFQATT, CDR2 SNEGSKA (reference sequence). This CDR3 spans 16 amino acids. V lost 3 bases, J lost 4 bases, and 9 bases stayed unmatched.

This clonotype was counted only a few times. J is TRBJ2-7 and V is TRBV6-5; D possibly matches TRBD1 or TRBD2 (7 bases each). With 8 bases removed from V and 3 bases from J, the gap between germline ends came to 17 bases. The germline gives CDR1 MNHEY, CDR2 SVGAGI. This CDR3 spans 14 amino acids. CDR3 sequence: CASHMAGGDYEQYF. For the CDR3, the DNA is TGTGCCAGCCACATGGCAGGGGGGGACTACGAGCAGTACTTC.

The V gene is TRBV5-1, the J gene TRBJ2-1; maybe TRBD1 (6 bases). The CDR3 spans 15 residues. V was trimmed by 4 bases and J by 6 bases, leaving 17 bases between them. Germline assignment: CDR1 SGHRS and CDR2 YFSETQ. The CDR3 region is CASSPGVPGSNEQFF. CDR3 coding DNA: TGCGCCAGCAGCCCAGGGGTCCCAGGTTCCAATGAGCAGTTCTTC. The whole variable domain, filled in from reference TRBV5-1 and TRBJ2-1, reads KAGVTQTPRYLIKTRGQQVTLSCSPISGHRSVSWYQQTPGQGLQFLFEYFSETQRNKGNFPGRFSGRQFSNSRSEMNVSTLELGDSALYLCASSPGVPGSNEQFFGPGTRLTVL.

The table lists this clonotype with a few counts. The chain carries TRBV3-1 and TRBJ1-1; D is uncertain. This CDR3 is built from 13 residues. Germline-derived CDR1 and CDR2 are LGHDT and YNNKEL (reference sequence). The germline V and J ends were trimmed by 1 base and 5 bases, with 8 bases remaining between them. The CDR3 DNA is TGTGCCAGCAGCCAAGCGGTTAGGACTGAAGCTTTCTTT. This sequence encodes CASSQAVRTEAFF.

This clonotype has at least ten counts. V gene TRBV7-2 combines with J gene TRBJ2-7; 7 nucleotides match TRBD2. The J segment lost 3 bases and the V segment lost 2 bases, leaving 7 bases of the junction unmatched. Germline lookup yields CDR1 SGHTA and CDR2 FQGNSA. The CDR3 totals 15 residues. The CDR3 loop is CASSLHQGGGYEQYF. In nucleotides, the CDR3 is TGTGCCAGCAGCTTACATCAGGGCGGGGGCTACGAGCAGTACTTC.

This chain connects TRBV7-8 to TRBJ2-3; TRBD1 matches 9 bases. This CDR3 region has 17 residues. The V gene end was trimmed by 3 bases and the J gene end by 3 bases; junction bases not matched to a gene: 10. Germline CDR1 and CDR2: SGHVS and FQNEAQ. Here the CDR3 reads CASSFPGQGPGTDTQYF. The CDR3, as DNA: TGTGCCAGCAGCTTCCCCGGACAGGGGCCGGGAACAGATACGCAGTATTTT.

The chain uses TRBV7-6 and TRBJ2-7; 10 nucleotides line up with TRBD2. The CDR3 has 16 residues. V shed 5 bases, J shed 6 bases, and the junction held 13 bases outside the gene matches. Germline assignment: CDR1 SGHVS and CDR2 FNYEAQ. The CDR3 sequence: CASSPRPLAGEVEQYF. DNA of the CDR3: TGTGCCAGCAGCCCCCGGCCCCTAGCGGGAGAGGTCGAGCAGTACTTC.

This clonotype was seen more than once but under ten times. The rearrangement joins TRBV5-1 to TRBJ1-4; tentative D call: TRBD1 (5 bases). The CDR3 runs to 15 residues. Germline CDR1 SGHRS, CDR2 YFSETQ. Trimming shortened V by 7 bases and J by 8 bases, and 21 bases separated the two germline ends. The DNA of the CDR3 is TGCGCCAGCGGCGCGGGGGACGCCCGTGGGGAAAAACTGTTTTTT. Its protein product is CASGAGDARGEKLFF.

This clonotype was picked up a small number of times. The chain combines TRBV5-6 with TRBJ2-7; possibly TRBD1 or TRBD2 for D (6 bases each). Germline CDR1 reads SGHDT; CDR2 reads YYEEEE. V was clipped by 0 bases and J by 3 bases, with 10 bases between them. The CDR3 runs to 14 residues. CDR3 DNA sequence: TGTGCCAGCAGCTTGGCGGGGGCCCTCTACGAGCAGTACTTC. This translates into CASSLAGALYEQYF. Drawing the rest from reference TRBV5-6 and TRBJ2-7, the complete variable domain is DAGVTQSPTHLIKTRGQQVTLRCSPKSGHDTVSWYQQALGQGPQFIFQYYEEEERQRGNFPDRFSGHQFPNYSSELNVNALLLGDSALYLCASSLAGALYEQYFGPGTRLTVT.

The V call is TRBV7-2, the J call TRBJ1-1; 9 bases align to TRBD1. Germline lookup yields CDR1 SGHTA and CDR2 FQGNSA. The CDR3 has 14 residues. With V trimmed by 11 bases and J by 3 bases, 10 bases remained unmatched. The CDR3 loop is CAYSRDRGDTEAFF. The CDR3 coding sequence is TGTGCCTACAGTCGCGACAGGGGGGACACTGAAGCTTTCTTT. The variable domain in full, with the rest retrieved from reference TRBV7-2 and TRBJ1-1, is GAGVSQSPSNKVTEKGKDVELRCDPISGHTALYWYRQSLGQGLEFLIYFQGNSAPDKSGLPSDRFSAERTGGSVSTLTIQRTQQEDSAVYLCAYSRDRGDTEAFFGQGTRLTVV.

This clonotype came up a few times. V usage is TRBV7-3 and J usage is TRBJ2-2, with D uncertain. In germline, CDR1 is SGHTA, CDR2 FQGTGA. Trimming removed 0 bases from V and 5 bases from J, with 4 bases in between. CDR3 length equals 13 residues. Here the CDR3 reads CASSLTGTGELFF. CDR3 coding DNA: TGTGCCAGCAGCTTAACCGGGACCGGGGAGCTGTTTTTT.

The J gene is TRBJ2-5, the V gene TRBV3-1; D is unresolved. Germline values: CDR1 LGHDT, CDR2 YNNKEL (reference sequence). V was cut by 0 bases and J by 5 bases, with 19 bases left in between. This CDR3 is built from 17 residues. CDR3 amino acids: CASSQDLGLVLPETQYF. For the CDR3, the DNA is TGTGCCAGCAGCCAAGATCTCGGGCTAGTCCTTCCTGAGACCCAGTACTTC.

This clonotype was seen at least ten times. J is TRBJ2-7 and V is TRBV5-1, with a weak D call TRBD1 (6 bases). V gave up 5 bases and J gave up 1 base, with 16 bases separating them. The CDR3 covers 15 residues. In germline, CDR1 is SGHRS, CDR2 YFSETQ. CDR3 nucleotide sequence: TGCGCCAGCAGTCCGACACAGGGCATGTCCTACGAGCAGTACTTC. This sequence encodes CASSPTQGMSYEQYF. Full variable domain (rest looked up from reference TRBV5-1 and TRBJ2-7): KAGVTQTPRYLIKTRGQQVTLSCSPISGHRSVSWYQQTPGQGLQFLFEYFSETQRNKGNFPGRFSGRQFSNSRSEMNVSTLELGDSALYLCASSPTQGMSYEQYFGPGTRLTVT.

This clonotype was picked up a small number of times. The CDR3 DNA follows: TGTGCCAGCAGCTTGATCCCAGGAAACACCGGGGAGCTGTTTTTT. Protein: CASSLIPGNTGELFF. The rearrangement joins TRBV7-8 to TRBJ2-2; D is undetermined. Germline V gene sequence: CDR1 SGHVS, CDR2 FQNEAQ. This CDR3 contains 15 residues. V lost 3 bases and J lost 2, with 10 bases in between.

There are a few counts of this clonotype. CDR3 sequence reads: CSVLLGRNTGELFF. The CDR3 nucleotides read TGCAGCGTGCTGCTAGGAAGGAACACCGGGGAGCTGTTTTTT. The chain recombines TRBV29-1 with TRBJ2-2; D is ambiguous. The CDR3 totals 14 residues. Germline V gene lookup returns CDR1 SQVTM and CDR2 ANQGSEA. Trimming stripped 6 bases from V and 1 base from J, with 12 bases between.

The chain couples TRBV20-1 to TRBJ1-1, with D uncertain. This CDR3 comprises 13 residues. Between the trimmed V and J ends, which lost 4 bases and 3 bases, there was a span of 12 bases. CDR1 is DFQATT, CDR2 SNEGSKA, per germline (reference sequence). As DNA, the CDR3 is TGCAGTGCTACGTCCACGCTAGACACTGAAGCTTTCTTT. It yields the protein CSATSTLDTEAFF.

The J gene is TRBJ2-5, the V gene TRBV5-1; the D is unclear. Trimming pared 0 bases from V and 5 bases from J, leaving 5 bases between. The CDR3 is 12 amino acids. CDR1 SGHRS and CDR2 YFSETQ come from the germline V gene. CDR3 sequence: CASSLEFETQYF. The CDR3 DNA follows: TGCGCCAGCAGCTTGGAATTTGAGACCCAGTACTTC.

This rearrangement joins TRBV7-2 to TRBJ2-5; D tentatively fits TRBD1 or TRBD2 (5 bases each). V lost 5 bases and J lost 5, with 12 bases in between. Germline V lookup: CDR1 SGHTA, CDR2 FQGNSA. The CDR3 loop spans 13 amino acids. CDR3 amino acids: CASSPVGTETQYF. For the CDR3, the DNA is TGTGCCAGCAGCCCGGTTGGGACGGAGACCCAGTACTTC.

This clonotype was observed a few times. V usage is TRBV5-1 and J usage is TRBJ1-3; D not certain. Trimming removed 1 base at V and 0 bases at J, with 8 bases between. The CDR3 runs 15 residues. Germline V lookup: CDR1 SGHRS, CDR2 YFSETQ. CDR3 DNA: TGCGCCAGCAGCTTGAGCCAGAGCTCTGGAAACACCATATATTTT. Translation gives CASSLSQSSGNTIYF.

For this clonotype: A read error is possible here, since a much larger clone lies one base away. V is TRBV9 and J is TRBJ2-7; 12 nucleotides match TRBD1. Germline lookup yields CDR1 SGDLS and CDR2 YYNGEE. CDR3 length: 17 amino acids. CDR3 loop: CASSAPRAGQGAYERYF. In DNA form, the CDR3 reads TGTGCCAGCAGCGCACCACGCGCGGGACAGGGGGCATACGAGCGGTACTTC.

This clonotype has only a few counts. The rearrangement joins TRBV5-1 to TRBJ2-1; 8 nucleotides line up with TRBD1. Germline CDR1 reads SGHRS; CDR2 reads YFSETQ. With V trimmed by 5 bases and J by 4 bases, 5 bases remained unmatched. CDR3 size: 14 residues. CDR3 residues: CASSDGQGYNEQFF. The CDR3 DNA is TGCGCCAGCAGTGACGGACAGGGATACAATGAGCAGTTCTTC.

The V and J genes are TRBV9 and TRBJ2-1; 9 bases agree with TRBD2. With 4 bases clipped from V and 5 bases from J, the junction kept 7 bases outside the gene matches. The CDR3 runs to 15 residues. Germline V gives CDR1 SGDLS, CDR2 YYNGEE. CDR3 in amino acids: CASSLGASGNNEQFF. The CDR3 DNA reads as TGTGCCAGCAGCTTGGGGGCTAGCGGGAACAATGAGCAGTTCTTC.

This clonotype was counted between two and nine times. The genes are TRBV18 and TRBJ2-1, with 9 bases fitting TRBD1. V dropped 5 bases and J dropped 3; count of bases not matched to a gene: 8. The CDR3 totals 16 residues. From germline, CDR1 is KGHSH and CDR2 LQKENI. CDR3 sequence reads: CASSSLGTGNYNEQFF. DNA of the CDR3: TGTGCCAGCTCATCTTTGGGGACAGGGAACTACAATGAGCAGTTCTTC. Using reference TRBV18 and TRBJ2-1 for the parts outside the CDR3, the full variable domain is NAGVMQNPRHLVRRRGQEARLRCSPMKGHSHVYWYRQLPEEGLKFMVYLQKENIIDESGMPKERFSAEFPKEGPSILRIQQVVRGDSAAYFCASSSLGTGNYNEQFFGPGTRLTVL.